This T cell receptor beta chain originates from a study of T cell clones after liver transplantation. Study at large: Tolerant meant at least one year fully off immunosuppression without liver enzymes above twice normal. General observations from the study: Donor-reactive sequences fell more than third party-reactive ones, suggesting partial deletion.

Only a few counts were recorded for this clone. Its antigen is not identified. Clones were sequenced by immunoSEQ multiplex PCR, and TCRdb holds only the in-frame ones, with some missing. The table has nearly 15,000 clones, less than 85% seen once; the top ten hold under 30%. Germline values: CDR1 SNHLY, CDR2 FYNNEI. The CDR3 has 14 amino acids. Trimming pared 4 bases from V and 2 bases from J, leaving 9 bases between. This chain uses TRBV2 with TRBJ1-5; maybe TRBD1 (5 bases). The receptor was isolated from a human patient who received a liver transplant. Some T cells may trace back to the graft donor. The input for sequencing was CD8+ T cells from blood, taken around 44 months after liver transplant. Here the CDR3 DNA reads TGTGCCAGCAGTGGGGACGCCCGCAATCAGCCCCAGCATTTT. Its translation is CASSGDARNQPQHF.